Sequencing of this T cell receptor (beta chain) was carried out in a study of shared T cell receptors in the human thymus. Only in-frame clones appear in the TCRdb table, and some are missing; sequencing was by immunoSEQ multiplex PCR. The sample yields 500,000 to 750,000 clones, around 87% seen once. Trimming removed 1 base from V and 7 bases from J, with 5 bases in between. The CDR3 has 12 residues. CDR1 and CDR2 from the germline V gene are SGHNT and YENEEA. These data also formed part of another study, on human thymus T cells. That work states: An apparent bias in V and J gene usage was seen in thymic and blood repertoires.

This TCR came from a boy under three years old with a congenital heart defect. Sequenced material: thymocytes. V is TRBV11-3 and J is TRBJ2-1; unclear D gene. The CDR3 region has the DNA TGTGCCAGCAGCTTAGTCGGGAATGAGCAGTTCTTC. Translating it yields CASSLVGNEQFF.